These 15 T cell receptor beta chains share one sample of origin, sequenced in a study of CD8 T cells in ankylosing spondylitis. Via MiXCR, TCRdb re-called the 5' RACE reads, giving one row per CDR3 protein. The table has around 300,000 distinct CDR3 sequences, 11% seen once. Material for sequencing was blood, either unsorted or a sorted T cell fraction (not recorded which). The receptors derive from a female donor with ankylosing spondylitis or in good health (not recorded which).

Many counts were recorded for this clonotype. The chain combines TRBV20-1 with TRBJ2-1; 8 bases are shared with TRBD2. V trimming: 5 bases; J trimming: 7 bases; junction bases outside the gene matches: 7. Germline CDR1 DFQATT, CDR2 SNEGSKA (reference sequence). The CDR3 consists of 13 residues. CDR3 residues: CSAPGTRQNEQFF. Here the CDR3 DNA reads TGCAGTGCTCCCGGGACTAGGCAGAATGAGCAGTTCTTC.

Many counts were recorded for this clonotype. This chain links TRBV5-1 with TRBJ1-5, with 7 bases lining up with TRBD1. This CDR3 has 16 residues. J gave up 9 bases and V 4 bases, and 16 bases lay outside the gene matches. Germline V gene lookup returns CDR1 SGHRS and CDR2 YFSETQ. CDR3 sequence: CASSIREGDSVGPQHF. In DNA, the CDR3 is TGCGCCAGCAGCATCCGTGAGGGGGACAGCGTGGGGCCCCAGCATTTT.

In this sample, this clonotype turned up a few times. The rearrangement links TRBV15 to TRBJ2-7, with TRBD2 matching over 11 bases. After removal of 0 bases from V and 6 bases from J, the junction contained 7 bases not matched to a gene. This CDR3 has 16 residues. Germline CDR1 and CDR2: LNHNV and YYDKDF (reference sequence). CDR3 bases: TGTGCCACCAGCAGAGAAATACTAGCGGGAGAATCCGAGCAGTACTTC. It encodes CATSREILAGESEQYF.

In its sample, this clonotype was seen a few times. The rearrangement links TRBV5-5 to TRBJ2-3; TRBD1 aligns across 8 bases. Germline CDR1 SGHKS, CDR2 YYEKEE (reference sequence). This CDR3 comprises 15 residues. With V trimmed by 2 bases and J by 1 base, 3 bases remained unmatched. CDR3 in amino acids: CASSLQGDRTDTQYF. The CDR3 DNA follows: TGTGCCAGCAGCTTACAGGGGGACCGCACAGATACGCAGTATTTT.

This clonotype was detected ten times or more. The chain combines TRBV12-3 or TRBV12-4 with TRBJ2-3; D gene unclear. The CDR3 length is 12 residues. V was shortened by 6 bases and J by 3 bases, with 7 bases between the two germline ends. CDR3 sequence (DNA): TGTGCCAGCAGCGACAAGACAGATACGCAGTATTTT. Protein sequence: CASSDKTDTQYF.

Ten or more counts support this clonotype. A read error may account for a junction end that differs from germline. The chain is built from TRBV20-1 and TRBJ1-2; D call uncertain. The CDR3 contains 12 residues. Germline CDR1 and CDR2: DFQATT and SNEGSKA (reference sequence). CDR3 coding DNA: TGCAGTGCTAGAGATATAAGGGTCGAGGTGGAGTTC. As protein: CSARDIRVEVEF.

The chain links TRBV30 to TRBJ1-4, with a tentative D call TRBD1 (5 bases). CDR1 is GTSNPN, CDR2 SVGIG, per germline (reference sequence). The germline V and J ends were trimmed by 3 bases and 4 bases, with 9 bases remaining between them. The CDR3 extends over 13 amino acids. The CDR3 coding sequence is TGTGCCTGGAGAGAGGGACTTAATGAAAAACTGTTTTTT. It is translated as CAWREGLNEKLFF.

This clonotype was detected a few times. The V and J genes are TRBV15 and TRBJ2-7; D is perhaps TRBD2 (6 bases). The V gene lost 4 bases and the J gene lost 2 bases, with 12 bases spanning the gap. The CDR3 extends over 14 amino acids. Germline-derived CDR1 and CDR2 are LNHNV and YYDKDF (reference sequence). In nucleotides, the CDR3 is TGTGCCACCAGCAAGATAGCGGATGCCTACGAGCAGTACTTC. As protein: CATSKIADAYEQYF.

CDR3 sequence reads: CSATSLKGRGATDTQYF. In nucleotides, the CDR3 is TGCAGTGCCACCTCCCTGAAGGGGCGGGGAGCCACAGATACGCAGTATTTT. The chain combines TRBV20-1 with TRBJ2-3, with TRBD2 as a possible D gene (6 bases). The CDR3 has 17 residues. The germline V gene has CDR1 DFQATT and CDR2 SNEGSKA (reference sequence). Trimming left V 6 bases short and J 2 bases short, with 24 bases between.

This clonotype was seen more than once but under ten times. The rearrangement links TRBV5-5 to TRBJ1-3; a possible D gene is TRBD1 (5 bases). The CDR3 contains 16 residues. Germline V gene lookup returns CDR1 SGHKS and CDR2 YYEKEE (reference sequence). Trimming stripped 0 bases from V and 0 bases from J, with 10 bases between. Written as DNA, the CDR3 is TGTGCCAGCAGCTTGGGGGGACGTCCCTCTGGAAACACCATATATTTT. As protein: CASSLGGRPSGNTIYF.

With respect to this clonotype: Possible read error: a much larger clone is one base away. The V and J genes are TRBV28 and TRBJ2-3, with 7 bases aligning to TRBD2. V shed 4 bases, J shed 6 bases, and the junction held 7 bases outside the gene matches. Germline assignment: CDR1 MDHEN and CDR2 SYDVKM. The CDR3 runs to 14 residues. CDR3: CASSWTTGGDTQYF. DNA of the CDR3: TGTGCCAGCAGTTGGACTACCGGGGGGGATACGCAGTATTTT.

This clonotype was detected many times. The V gene is TRBV20-1, the J gene TRBJ2-5, with D perhaps TRBD2 (6 bases). Germline values: CDR1 DFQATT, CDR2 SNEGSKA (reference sequence). The CDR3 runs to 15 residues. CDR3 sequence (DNA): TGCAGCGGGCGTGGAGGGCGAGGGTCGCAAGAGACCCAGTACTTC. Its translation: CSGRGGRGSQETQYF.

The chain uses TRBV7-9 and TRBJ2-7; D may correspond to TRBD1 or TRBD2 (6 bases each). Trimming left V 3 bases short and J 5 bases short, with 11 bases between. Germline assignment: CDR1 SEHNR and CDR2 FQNEAQ (reference sequence). The length of the CDR3 is 13 residues. The CDR3 DNA is TGTGCCAGCAGCTTGGTTAGGGGGGACGAGCAGTACTTC. Protein sequence: CASSLVRGDEQYF.

This clonotype showed up many times. This rearrangement joins TRBV20-1 to TRBJ2-1; weak D call: TRBD1 (6 bases). The CDR3 loop spans 13 amino acids. Germline V gene sequence: CDR1 DFQATT, CDR2 SNEGSKA (reference sequence). The CDR3 nucleotides read TGCAGCACAGGGCAGGGCGGCTACAATGAGCAGTTCTTC. Its protein product is CSTGQGGYNEQFF.

This clonotype showed up many times. V and J are TRBV3-1 and TRBJ2-1; D uncertain. V was cut by 4 bases and J by 6 bases, with 7 bases left in between. CDR1 and CDR2 from the germline V gene are LGHDT and YNNKEL (reference sequence). This CDR3 is built from 12 residues. The CDR3 protein is CASSPTRNEQFF. The CDR3 DNA reads TGTGCCAGCAGCCCGACCCGCAATGAGCAGTTCTTC.